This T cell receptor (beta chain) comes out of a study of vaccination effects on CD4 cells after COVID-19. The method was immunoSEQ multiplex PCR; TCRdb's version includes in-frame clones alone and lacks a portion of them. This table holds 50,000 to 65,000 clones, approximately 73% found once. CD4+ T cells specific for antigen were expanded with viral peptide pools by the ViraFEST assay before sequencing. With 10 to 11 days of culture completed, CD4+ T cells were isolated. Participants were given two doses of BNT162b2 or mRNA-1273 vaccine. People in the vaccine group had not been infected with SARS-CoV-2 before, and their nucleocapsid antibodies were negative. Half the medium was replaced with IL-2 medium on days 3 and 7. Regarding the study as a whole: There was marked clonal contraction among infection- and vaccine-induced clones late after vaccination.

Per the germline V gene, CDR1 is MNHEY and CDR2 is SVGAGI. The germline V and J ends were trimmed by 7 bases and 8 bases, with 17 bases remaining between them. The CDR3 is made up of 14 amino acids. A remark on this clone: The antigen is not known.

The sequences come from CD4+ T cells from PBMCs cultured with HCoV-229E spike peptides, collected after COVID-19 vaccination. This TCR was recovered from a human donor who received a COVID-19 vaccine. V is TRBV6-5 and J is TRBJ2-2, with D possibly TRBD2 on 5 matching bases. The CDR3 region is CASTEDPRRGELFF. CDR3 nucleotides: TGTGCCAGCACAGAGGACCCTAGGAGGGGGGAGCTGTTTTTT.